This TCR beta chain was captured by sequencing in a study of CD8 T cells in Susac syndrome (dated by TCRdb to about 2019). Concerning the study at large: Whether CD8+ T cell activation and differentiation in Susac syndrome was antigen driven was tested using repertoire sequencing. Summary of the overall study and its limitations: The TCR sequencing and HLA analysis was acknowledged to have included a relatively small number of individuals.

RNA was extracted with the RNeasy kit and 0.5 to 1 ug was reverse transcribed using random hexamers. TCR beta CDR3 regions were amplified with the immunoSEQ multiplex PCR assay covering 54 Vbeta and 13 Jbeta segments. To correct PCR amplification bias, a synthetic template baseline was used for both primer optimization and computational correction. The original pipeline was this. Only productive sequences were kept, with reads annotated to V, D and J genes according to IMGT and analyzed in immunoSEQ Analyzer. To calculate clonality, Shannon entropy was normalized by log2 of the number of productive unique sequences and then subtracted from one. For each patient and control, public and private clones were evaluated within the 100 most prevalent clones. A clone was defined as Susac-specific if it was absent from the healthy and MS cohorts, from 1052 published viral clones and from other ImmuneACCESS disease sequences. TCRdb itself trimmed the public reads at Q25 with fastp, ran MiXCR and retained productive beta chains. Rows with a matching CDR3 protein are joined into one entry that keeps the most common DNA and genes. The V and J calls follow TCRdb's processing rather than the paper's. Across this sample there are approximately 180,000 distinct CDR3 sequences, with 90% to 96% seen only once. The top ten clones comprise about 0.093% of the sample.

High-throughput TCR beta sequencing profiled peripheral blood CD8+ and CD4+ T cells from healthy donors, Susac syndrome patients and multiple sclerosis patients. Treatment-naive patients with stable or active relapsing-remitting disease fulfilling revised McDonald criteria were used as multiple sclerosis controls. Bulk CD8+ and CD4+ T cells were purified by magnetic negative isolation, whereas CD8+ TEMRA cells were enriched by FACS. Blood was collected in EDTA tubes and processed within 24 hours, with PBMCs isolated through density gradient centrifugation. PBMCs intended for TCR sequencing were cryopreserved in liquid nitrogen and were subsequently thawed in a 37 degrees C water bath. A purity of at least 90% was achieved for sorted or isolated CD4+, CD8+ and CD8+ TEMRA cells. In regard to this clonotype: What this receptor recognizes is not known. Per-nucleotide qualities are absent, and no much larger clonotype sits a single base away.

The CDR3 has 20 amino acids, counting the end cysteine and phenylalanine. Of all the DNA, just the CDR3 is kept, 60 bases in frame from base 1. From a lookup of the germline V gene (reference sequence), CDR1 and CDR2 are LGHDT and YNNKEL. V is trimmed back by 4 bases and J by 1 base, and the junction contains 12 bases that no gene match accounts for. This TCR came from a human donor with multiple sclerosis. The sequence links TRBV3-1 to TRBJ2-1; the junction holds 14 bases that match TRBD2. The sample comprised CD4+ T cells from PBMCs. This receptor carries the CDR3 CASSLLPGLAGDTSYNEQFF. The bases are TGTGCCAGCAGCCTACTACCGGGACTAGCGGGGGACACGTCCTACAATGAGCAGTTCTTC.